A selection of T cell receptor beta chains follows, all from one sample in a study of blood T cell repertoires in COVID-19. TCRdb keeps only in-frame clones here, not all; method: immunoSEQ multiplex PCR. The data contain approximately 150,000 clones, 76% of them singletons. The sample comprised peripheral blood. Receptors originate from a man in his 60s with acute or convalescent COVID-19. Both conserved end residues are part of each CDR3. Each record gives: V gene, clone size, CDR3 length, J gene, D gene, CDR3 DNA, CDR3 protein. A D gene is named only where the DNA matches it firmly. The size entry is marked missing in some rows and otherwise reads once, few, many or a size class.

>TRBV11-2|once|15|TRBJ2-7|.
TGTGCCAGCAGCCAAACGACCGGGAGCAGTTACGAGCAGTACTTC
CASSQTTGSSYEQYF
>TRBV3-1/TRBV3-2|.|15|TRBJ2-3|TRBD2
TGTGCCAGCAGCCCCGGGACTAGCGCCACAGATACGCAGTATTTT
CASSPGTSATDTQYF
>TRBV3-1/TRBV3-2|.|15|TRBJ1-2|.
TGTGCCAGCAGCCAAGATCAGGTCAGAAACTATGGCTACACCTTC
CASSQDQVRNYGYTF
>TRBV7-9|.|17|TRBJ2-3|.
TGTGCCAGCAGCCTCGGGGTCGGAGGGGGAGGGACAGATACGCAGTATTTT
CASSLGVGGGGTDTQYF
>TRBV7-9|.|16|TRBJ2-5|TRBD1
TGTGCCAGCAGCTCCAGACAGGGCAAAAGGTGGGAGACCCAGTACTTC
CASSSRQGKRWETQYF
>TRBV7-2|.|14|TRBJ1-5|.
TGTGCCAGCAGCTTGGACAGAGAGAATCAGCCCCAGCATTTT
CASSLDRENQPQHF
>TRBV6-5|.|15|TRBJ2-1|TRBD2
TGTGCCAGCAGTCCGGGACTAGCGGGAGCGAATGAGCAGTTCTTC
CASSPGLAGANEQFF
>TRBV5-8|.|16|TRBJ2-5|.
TGTGCCAGCAGCTTGGCCCTCGGATCCTTCGGGGAGACCCAGTACTTC
CASSLALGSFGETQYF
>TRBV5-4|once|15|TRBJ2-3|TRBD1
TGTGCCAGCAGCCCCGGACAGGGTGTTAAAGATACGCAGTATTTT
CASSPGQGVKDTQYF
>TRBV4-1|.|17|TRBJ2-1|.
TGCGCCAGCAGCCAAGATCGGGCGGGATTATCCTACAATGAGCAGTTCTTC
CASSQDRAGLSYNEQFF
>TRBV2|.|13|TRBJ1-2|.
TGTGCCAGCAGACCGGACAGTCCACTAGGTTACACCTTC
CASRPDSPLGYTF
>TRBV11-2|.|14|TRBJ1-2|TRBD1
TGTGCCAGCAGCAACGCGGGACAGGGGACAGGCTACACCTTC
CASSNAGQGTGYTF
>TRBV6-2/TRBV6-3|.|14|TRBJ2-5|TRBD2
TGTGCCAGCAGTTTAGCGGGAGGGCCAGAGACCCAGTACTTC
CASSLAGGPETQYF
>TRBV5-6|.|14|TRBJ1-2|TRBD1
TGTGCCAGCAGCCCCGGACAGGGGGCGGTTGGCTACACCTTC
CASSPGQGAVGYTF
>TRBV11-2|.|13|TRBJ2-1|.
TGTGCCAGCAGCTTAGGTCAGTACAATGAGCAGTTCTTC
CASSLGQYNEQFF
>TRBV29-1|.|12|TRBJ2-7|.
TGCAGCGTTGTAGGGAGCTCCTACGAGCAGTACTTC
CSVVGSSYEQYF
>TRBV29-1|.|13|TRBJ2-1|TRBD1
TGCAGCGTTGGGACAGGGGGCTACAATGAGCAGTTCTTC
CSVGTGGYNEQFF
>TRBV7-3|many|15|TRBJ2-1|TRBD1
TGTGCCAGCAGCTCCGGGACAGGGTATTACAATGAGCAGTTCTTC
CASSSGTGYYNEQFF
>TRBV6-9|.|16|TRBJ1-5|.
TGTGCCAGCAGTTATGCTCGGGGGAATGGCAATCAGCCCCAGCATTTT
CASSYARGNGNQPQHF
>TRBV7-3|.|14|TRBJ2-2|TRBD1
TGTGCCAGCAGCTGGACAGGGGAGGCCGGGGAGCTGTTTTTT
CASSWTGEAGELFF
>TRBV18|.|13|TRBJ2-5|.
TGTGCCAGCTCAAACTCACCGCAAGAGACCCAGTACTTC
CASSNSPQETQYF
>TRBV5-1|.|14|TRBJ2-2|.
TGCGCCAGCAGCTTTAGCGCGGGACCCGGGGAGCTGTTTTTT
CASSFSAGPGELFF
>TRBV7-9|.|15|TRBJ1-1|TRBD1
TGTGCCAGCAGCCCGACCGGACAGGGAGGCACTGAAGCTTTCTTT
CASSPTGQGGTEAFF
>TRBV9|.|14|TRBJ1-5|.
TGTGCCAGCAGCCCCTCGGACGGGGGTCAGCCCCAGCATTTT
CASSPSDGGQPQHF
>TRBV6-5|.|14|TRBJ1-3|TRBD1
TGTGCCAGCAGCACAGGGGTTACCGGAAACACCATATATTTT
CASSTGVTGNTIYF